The text below deals with one T cell receptor (beta chain). Trimming stripped 0 bases from V and 5 bases from J, with 14 bases between. The CDR3 is 15 residues long. The germline CDR1 and CDR2 sequences are SGHDT and YYEEEE. Assay used: immunoSEQ multiplex PCR; TCRdb lists only in-frame clones, some missing. The top ten hold 27% of the sample, which has tens of thousands of clones, approximately 79% seen once. These data are taken from a study of sequential checkpoint blockade in melanoma. Treatment of the sample: randomized to nivolumab then ipilimumab (arm A) or the reverse (arm B). The sequencing used CD8+ T cells sorted from blood (inferred from file names), collected from a patient given nivolumab and ipilimumab in sequence. The receptor's source is a human donor with melanoma. The gene calls are TRBV5-6 and TRBJ2-5; D call uncertain. CDR3 region: CASSLGVAARETQYF. CDR3 DNA: TGTGCCAGCAGCTTGGGAGTGGCCGCGAGGGAGACCCAGTACTTC.